The clone carrying this TCR beta chain was counted once. The antigen remains unidentified. The data originate from a study of cytomegalovirus exposure and HLA in healthy donors. Findings and caveats of the study: Later analysis revealed greater clonal expansion in HLA-associated TCR beta chains than in equally common others.

CDR3 size: 15 residues. CDR1 is MNHEY and CDR2 is SVGAGI in the germline V gene. Trimming left V 0 bases short and J 2 bases short, with 7 bases between. The primer mix had 60 Vbeta and 13 Jbeta primers. Sequencing used immunoSEQ multiplex PCR; TCRdb keeps in-frame clones, though not all of them. The sample yields 150,000 to 200,000 clones, approximately 70% seen once. This cohort consisted of healthy bone marrow donors. The sequencing sample was made of PBMCs. The chain joins TRBV6-5 to TRBJ2-2; no firm D call. This clonotype was obtained from a man in his forties in good health and CMV-seropositive. CDR3 in amino acids: CASSYSGRNTGELFF. CDR3 coding DNA: TGTGCCAGCAGTTACTCGGGCAGAAACACCGGGGAGCTGTTTTTT.